One TCR beta chain is described in this entry. What this receptor recognizes is not known. The sample holds no much larger clone one base away, and base qualities are not on file. Using the immunoSEQ hsTCRbeta Kit, TCR beta CDR3 regions were sequenced from DNA. Per the original workflow: TCR sequencing data were analysed with the ImmunoSEQ Analyzer. T cell clonality was calculated on productive rearrangements as 1 minus Pielou's evenness. The inverse Simpson index, applied to productive templates, was used to measure T cell diversity. T cell density was defined as TCR beta template counts normalized to usable DNA, with usable DNA estimated by amplifying and sequencing housekeeping genes. TCR metrics were compared across histologic stages using two-sided Kruskal-Wallis tests. TCRdb obtained this table from immuneACCESS and retained in-frame rearrangements with V and J assigned. These tables miss some clones; where compared with another copy, unresolved V genes account for less than half of the shortfall, and the remainder is unexplained. That table is the source of V, J and clone size, and D and trimming were worked out from the DNA. This sample gives about 14,000 clones in total; about 85% of them show up just once. The ten biggest clones cover approximately 2.8% of the sample.

The patients had resection in Japan or China between the mid-2010s and the late 2010s. Two lung cancer pathologists independently confirmed the histologic diagnosis of each case on H&E slides. Macro-dissection after pathologic assessment enriched premalignant or tumor cells for nucleic acid extraction. DNA was isolated from FFPE tissue using the AllPrep DNA/RNA FFPE Kit. CDR1 and CDR2 are read off the germline V gene as SGHAT and FQNNGV. V lost 5 bases and J lost 5 bases; the stretch between them is 10 bases long. The CDR3 has 13 amino acids, counting the end cysteine and phenylalanine. Solely the CDR3 DNA is kept, with 39 bases framed from the first base. The sample is drawn from a study of immune evolution from preneoplasia to lung adenocarcinoma (dated by TCRdb to the early 2020s). The study in broad terms: No AAH lesions showed HLA loss of heterozygosity, compared with about 6.3% of AIS, roughly 15% of MIA and under 35% of ADC lesions. TCR sequencing data came from a few dozen patients. The overall cohort comprised 53 patients with pulmonary nodules who underwent surgical resection. The study profiled immune contexture across lung adenocarcinoma precursors and invasive adenocarcinoma using immune gene expression, TCR sequencing and multiplex immunofluorescence. Class I HLA alleles were inferred from exome data with POLYSOLVER, and allele-specific HLA loss was detected with LOHHLA. Resected precursor lesions (AAH, AIS, MIA) and invasive adenocarcinomas were compared against paired morphologically normal lung tissue. The immune data were combined with whole exome sequencing and methylation data from the same cohort of nodules. The sample size depended on which specimens were available, not on a prior power calculation. The study reported that 90 to 120 samples were used for TCR sequencing. Overall results and qualifications from the work: KRAS-mutant nodules showed the highest T cell clonality compared with EGFR-mutant or double wild-type lesions. Top T cell clone frequencies were highest in normal lung and appeared to decrease progressively from AAH through AIS, MIA and invasive adenocarcinoma. The findings were based on association rather than direct causation, and larger cohorts with long-term follow-up and longitudinal biopsies were deemed needed. All patients were from Japan and China, so applicability to Western populations was uncertain. Clonality was highest in normal lung, while later-stage lesions appeared to show lower clonality but higher T cell density and diversity.

The chain is assembled from TRBV11-2 and TRBJ2-1, with the D gene not confidently named. The TCR was taken from a donor older than 65 with lung adenocarcinoma. The sample consisted of FFPE lung adenocarcinoma in situ tissue. This specimen's cell subset or site label, per the study, means: preinvasive adenocarcinoma in situ (AIS). The nucleotide sequence is given as TGTGCCAGCAGCATAACTACCCACAATGAGCAGTTCTTC. This encodes CASSITTHNEQFF.